These 28 T cell receptor beta chains came from one sample sequenced in a study of T-cell reconstitution after alpha-beta-depleted transplantation in children. TCRbeta library construction was performed incorporating unique molecular identifiers. A single record per CDR3 protein comes from TCRdb applying MiXCR to the PCR reads. This sample has about 500,000 distinct CDR3 sequences, with about 30% found just once. This material consisted of PBMCs from the stem cell graft donor, taken from the stem cell graft. These receptors were obtained from a human donor who donated a stem cell graft to a child with aplastic anemia.

This clonotype came up a few times. CDR3 region: CASTQRGGFAKNIQYF. The CDR3 DNA reads TGTGCCAGCACTCAAAGAGGGGGTTTTGCCAAAAACATTCAGTACTTC. The genes are TRBV12-3 or TRBV12-4 and TRBJ2-4, with a tentative D call TRBD1 (6 bases). This CDR3 comprises 16 residues. The V gene lost 7 bases and the J gene lost 1 base, with 17 bases spanning the gap.

This sequence joins TRBV9 and TRBJ2-1; 8 nucleotides line up with TRBD2. The CDR3 spans 13 residues. V lost 0 bases and J lost 9; bases outside the gene matches: 2. CDR1 is SGDLS, CDR2 YYNGEE, per germline. CDR3 protein: CASSVAAGGEQFF. The CDR3 region has the DNA TGTGCCAGCAGCGTAGCGGCGGGGGGTGAGCAGTTCTTC.

The rearrangement uses TRBV18 and TRBJ1-4; 9 positions agree with TRBD1. The CDR3 spans 16 residues. J gave up 7 bases and V 3 bases, and 9 bases lay outside the gene matches. In germline, CDR1 is KGHSH, CDR2 LQKENI. In nucleotides, the CDR3 is TGTGCCAGCTCACCCTACGACGGGACAGGGAGTGAAAAACTGTTTTTT. Protein sequence: CASSPYDGTGSEKLFF.

The rearrangement joins TRBV30 to TRBJ1-1, with D possibly matching TRBD1 (6 bases). There are 13 residues in the CDR3. Germline CDR1 GTSNPN, CDR2 SVGIG (reference sequence). The V gene lost 2 bases and the J gene lost 7 bases, with 14 bases spanning the gap. In nucleotides, the CDR3 is TGTGCCTGGAGTTCGGGGGGCGGCTATGAAGCTTTCTTT. Encoded protein: CAWSSGGGYEAFF.

This chain joins TRBV28 and TRBJ2-4; the D gene is possibly TRBD2 (5 bases). Germline V gene lookup returns CDR1 MDHEN and CDR2 SYDVKM. With 6 bases removed from V and 0 bases from J, the gap between germline ends came to 15 bases. This CDR3 spans 16 amino acids. CDR3 DNA: TGTGCCAGCAGCCCGCCGTTAGGAGGAGCCAAAAACATTCAGTACTTC. As protein: CASSPPLGGAKNIQYF.

This clonotype turned up a few times. The V gene is TRBV5-1, the J gene TRBJ1-2, with a tentative D call TRBD1 (5 bases). Trimming stripped 7 bases from V and 0 bases from J, with 13 bases between. The CDR3 runs 14 residues. The germline V gene encodes CDR1 SGHRS and CDR2 YFSETQ. The CDR3 here is CASGLQETNYGYTF. CDR3 DNA: TGCGCCAGCGGACTACAGGAAACTAACTATGGCTACACCTTC.

The chain has TRBV28 and TRBJ1-2, with 9 bases matching TRBD1. Germline V lookup: CDR1 MDHEN, CDR2 SYDVKM. With V trimmed by 5 bases and J by 8 bases, 6 bases remained unmatched. CDR3 length: 13 amino acids. The CDR3 coding sequence is TGTGCCAGCAGTCCCTCGACAGGGGGAGGCTACACCTTC. This sequence encodes CASSPSTGGGYTF.

The chain carries TRBV29-1 and TRBJ1-2; D uncertain. The V end was cut by 7 bases, the J end by 2 bases, with 11 bases between. This CDR3 is 12 amino acids long. Germline loops: CDR1 SQVTM, CDR2 ANQGSEA. CDR3: CSATGSNYGYTF. Here the CDR3 DNA reads TGCAGCGCCACCGGGAGCAACTATGGCTACACCTTC.

V gene TRBV19 combines with J gene TRBJ1-5; 11 positions match TRBD1. The ends lost 7 bases at V and 6 bases at J; junction bases unmatched: 11. Germline lookup yields CDR1 LNHDA and CDR2 SQIVND (reference sequence). The CDR3 spans 16 residues. The CDR3, as DNA: TGTGCCAGTACCGCGGGACAGGGGGTAATAACTCAGCCCCAGCATTTT. As protein: CASTAGQGVITQPQHF.

The V call is TRBV6-5, the J call TRBJ1-1, with D tentatively TRBD1 (5 bases). The germline V and J ends were trimmed by 0 bases and 1 base, with 9 bases remaining between them. This CDR3 has 15 amino acids. CDR1 MNHEY and CDR2 SVGAGI come from the germline V gene. CDR3 sequence: CASSYSGRKNTEAFF. CDR3 coding DNA: TGTGCCAGCAGTTACTCGGGGCGGAAGAACACTGAAGCTTTCTTT.

This clonotype was observed a few times. The chain recombines TRBV6-1 with TRBJ2-3, with D unresolved. Trimming cost V 2 bases and J 2 bases, with 11 bases left between them. This CDR3 is 15 amino acids long. The germline V gene encodes CDR1 MNHNS and CDR2 SASEGT. Written as DNA, the CDR3 is TGTGCCAGCAGTGAAAGTCTTCCCTCCACAGATACGCAGTATTTT. This gives the protein CASSESLPSTDTQYF.

This clonotype has just a few counts. The V call is TRBV5-1, the J call TRBJ1-3; D unresolved. V lost 6 bases to trimming and J lost 0 bases, with 13 bases between them. The CDR3 length is 15 residues. Germline V gene sequence: CDR1 SGHRS, CDR2 YFSETQ. DNA of the CDR3: TGCGCCAGCAAGAACTCCCCCGTCTCTGGAAACACCATATATTTT. The encoded protein is CASKNSPVSGNTIYF.

V gene TRBV6-2 or TRBV6-3 combines with J gene TRBJ1-1; weak D call: TRBD1 (5 bases). CDR3 length: 13 residues. CDR1 and CDR2 from the germline V gene are MNHEY and SVGEGT. Trimming took off 0 bases at V and 9 bases at J, with 11 bases between the two ends. The CDR3, as DNA: TGTGCCAGCAGTTACTCCGCCCCGGGACAAGCTTTCTTT. Protein product: CASSYSAPGQAFF.

This clonotype was picked up a small number of times. V gene TRBV7-2 combines with J gene TRBJ1-4; tentative D call: TRBD1 (5 bases). Trimming took off 4 bases at V and 8 bases at J, with 17 bases between the two ends. Germline CDR1 SGHTA, CDR2 FQGNSA. The CDR3 is 15 residues long. DNA for the CDR3: TGTGCCAGCAGCTCGGAGAGGGGTCGCAGGGAAAAACTGTTTTTT. This codes for CASSSERGRREKLFF.

A single count supports this clonotype. The V call is TRBV10-3, the J call TRBJ1-2; 8 bases align to TRBD1. The germline gives CDR1 ENHRY, CDR2 SYGVKD. This CDR3 spans 14 amino acids. The V gene end was trimmed by 4 bases and the J gene end by 2 bases; junction bases not matched to a gene: 3. The CDR3 nucleotides are TGTGCCATCAGTGCAGGGGGCCAAAACTATGGCTACACCTTC. Translated: CAISAGGQNYGYTF.

The chain has TRBV6-5 and TRBJ1-3; the D is unclear. V was pared by 0 bases and J by 4 bases, with 7 bases between. The length of the CDR3 is 14 residues. Looked up from germline, CDR1 is MNHEY and CDR2 is SVGAGI. The CDR3 DNA reads TGTGCCAGCAGTTACTCAAGCCGAGGAAACACCATATATTTT. This gives the protein CASSYSSRGNTIYF.

This clonotype was seen a handful of times. The genes are TRBV7-9 and TRBJ2-1; the match to TRBD1 covers 8 bases. Unmatched junction bases numbered 8, after V lost 5 bases and J lost 5 bases. Germline CDR1 SEHNR, CDR2 FQNEAQ (reference sequence). The CDR3 extends over 15 amino acids. The CDR3 bases are TGTGCCAGCAGCAAGGCAGGGGGCGGAAACAATGAGCAGTTCTTC. Encoded protein: CASSKAGGGNNEQFF.

The chain recombines TRBV5-4 with TRBJ2-2, with a possible D match to TRBD2 (5 bases). Trimming stripped 3 bases from V and 7 bases from J, with 13 bases between. Germline values: CDR1 SGHNT, CDR2 YYREEE (reference sequence). The CDR3 extends over 14 amino acids. CDR3 sequence (DNA): TGTGCCAGCAGCTCGACGGACTGGGGCGGGGAGCTGTTTTTT. Encoded protein: CASSSTDWGGELFF.

The chain joins TRBV6-1 to TRBJ1-1; the match to TRBD1 covers 10 bases. CDR3 length equals 15 residues. Trimming removed 3 bases from V and 3 bases from J; junction bases left unmatched: 4. Germline-derived CDR1 and CDR2 are MNHNS and SASEGT. The CDR3 reads CASSDMGQGHTEAFF. CDR3 sequence (DNA): TGTGCCAGCAGTGACATGGGACAGGGGCACACTGAAGCTTTCTTT.

This clonotype has just a few counts. The chain is built from TRBV12-3 or TRBV12-4 and TRBJ1-2; D is undetermined. V lost 11 bases and J 4 bases, leaving 20 bases between the germline ends. This CDR3 is 14 amino acids long. CDR3 sequence (DNA): TGTGCCTCCAGCCTTGTAGGGCCTCGCTATGGCTACACCTTC. It translates to CASSLVGPRYGYTF.

The sample holds a few counts of this clonotype. V is TRBV6-1 and J is TRBJ2-1; 10 bases line up with TRBD2. The V gene's germline CDR1 is MNHNS and CDR2 SASEGT. The ends lost 11 bases at V and 8 bases at J; junction bases unmatched: 9. The CDR3 is 13 amino acids. The CDR3 DNA is TGTGCCGAACCGGGACTAGCGCGTGATGAGCAGTTCTTC. It is translated as CAEPGLARDEQFF.

This chain links TRBV7-2 with TRBJ1-2, with a possible D match to TRBD1 (5 bases). V shed 0 bases and J shed 8 bases, with 16 bases lying between them. CDR3 length equals 15 residues. CDR1 and CDR2 from the germline V gene are SGHTA and FQGNSA. CDR3 region: CASSLALDTSWGYTF. DNA of the CDR3: TGTGCCAGCAGCTTAGCCCTGGACACCTCTTGGGGCTACACCTTC.

This clonotype was seen a handful of times. The chain carries TRBV20-1 and TRBJ2-2; 9 bases match TRBD1. The CDR3 runs 14 residues. Per the germline V gene, CDR1 is DFQATT and CDR2 is SNEGSKA (reference sequence). The V and J ends lost 5 bases and 6 bases, in that order; junction bases with no gene match: 7. This CDR3 is CSAPDRGKAGELFF. The CDR3 DNA reads as TGCAGTGCTCCTGACAGGGGGAAAGCCGGGGAGCTGTTTTTT.

This clonotype was counted between two and nine times. The chain carries TRBV9 and TRBJ2-1; 13 bases line up with TRBD2. J gave up 6 bases and V 4 bases, and 4 bases lay outside the gene matches. Germline assignment: CDR1 SGDLS and CDR2 YYNGEE. CDR3 length equals 15 residues. The CDR3 nucleotides are TGTGCCAGCAGCACCACTAGCGGGAGGGCCAATGAGCAGTTCTTC. This sequence encodes CASSTTSGRANEQFF.

The rearrangement links TRBV28 to TRBJ1-1; D gene ambiguous. The CDR3 runs 15 residues. Deletions cut 6 bases from V and 1 base from J, with 15 bases between. Germline values: CDR1 MDHEN, CDR2 SYDVKM. CDR3 DNA sequence: TGTGCCAGCAGCCGTGGCGGGGAACAGAACACTGAAGCTTTCTTT. Translating gives CASSRGGEQNTEAFF.

This clonotype was observed a handful of times. CDR3 sequence: CASSVASGSLNEQYF. The CDR3 nucleotides read TGTGCCAGCAGCGTAGCTAGCGGGAGTTTGAACGAGCAGTACTTC. This rearrangement joins TRBV9 to TRBJ2-7; 10 bases agree with TRBD2. J was trimmed by 5 bases and V by 0 bases; bases with no gene match: 5. Germline values: CDR1 SGDLS, CDR2 YYNGEE. This CDR3 region has 15 residues.

The chain combines TRBV23-1 with TRBJ2-1; the D is unclear. TRBV23-1 has ORF status, its function being uncertain. The CDR3 sequence is 12 residues long. V lost 0 bases and J lost 6, with 3 bases in between. Written as DNA, the CDR3 is TGCGCCAGCAGTCAATCAGGCAATGAGCAGTTCTTC. This encodes CASSQSGNEQFF.

The chain uses TRBV5-4 and TRBJ2-7; D is possibly TRBD1 (6 bases). Trimming cost V 3 bases and J 7 bases, with 14 bases left between them. Germline lookup yields CDR1 SGHNT and CDR2 YYREEE (reference sequence). The CDR3 consists of 13 residues. CDR3 sequence: CASSWGDRSEQYF. CDR3 coding DNA: TGTGCCAGCAGCTGGGGAGACAGGAGTGAGCAGTACTTC.